This T cell receptor (beta chain) is from a study of T cell responses to AZD1222 COVID-19 vaccine. Points from the study as a whole: Spike-specific TCRs gained breadth and depth after people received two AZD1222 doses. In a largely white British group with more females than males, clonal diversity was possibly underestimated. Repertoires in all cases were sampled only once the peak T cell response had passed.

TCRdb's copy holds only in-frame clones and misses some; the assay was immunoSEQ multiplex PCR. The sample contains some 150,000 clones, around nine tenths of which appear only once. Notes on this clone: The antigen is undetermined.

V dropped 2 bases and J dropped 3; count of bases not matched to a gene: 5. The CDR3 extends over 16 amino acids. The germline gives CDR1 MNHNS, CDR2 SASEGT. The sequencing here drew on peripheral blood, taken on day 0 of MenACWY control vaccination. This sequence was found in an adult in good health. V gene TRBV6-1 combines with J gene TRBJ1-5; 9 bases align to TRBD1. The CDR3 here is CASSEWGQGSNQPQHF. In nucleotides, the CDR3 is TGTGCCAGCAGTGAATGGGGACAGGGATCCAATCAGCCCCAGCATTTT.